Presented here are 21 T cell receptor beta chains from one specimen sequenced in a study of OX40 agonist ivuxolimab in advanced cancers. Measured with immunoSEQ multiplex PCR; TCRdb has only the in-frame clones, and not every one. Of some 85,000 clones listed, around 86% were seen once; the top ten hold less than 0.25%. The sequences come from CD4+ or CD8+ T cells sorted from blood, collected in a trial of the OX40 agonist ivuxolimab. Receptors originate from an adult with an advanced solid tumor such as melanoma, head and neck, liver or kidney cancer.

The V gene is TRBV7-8, the J gene TRBJ2-7; a weak D match, TRBD2 (5 bases). CDR3 length: 13 residues. Per the germline V gene, CDR1 is SGHVS and CDR2 is FQNEAQ. V lost 2 bases and J 7 bases, leaving 12 bases between the germline ends. The CDR3 coding sequence is TGTGCCAGCAGCTTAAGGGCCGGAGGAGAGCAGTACTTC. Translated, it gives CASSLRAGGEQYF.

A single count supports this clone. The chain uses TRBV4-2 and TRBJ2-1, with 11 bases matching TRBD1. Germline CDR1 and CDR2: LGHNA and YNFKEQ. CDR3 length: 15 amino acids. The J segment lost 7 bases and the V segment lost 5 bases, leaving 7 bases of the junction unmatched. The CDR3 nucleotides are TGTGCCAGCAGCACCCTTGGACAGGGGGCAAATGAGCAGTTCTTC. Its protein product is CASSTLGQGANEQFF.

The chain uses TRBV29-1 and TRBJ2-3, with TRBD2 identical over 8 bases. From germline, CDR1 is SQVTM and CDR2 ANQGSEA. J gave up 2 bases and V 2 bases, and 6 bases lay outside the gene matches. The CDR3 sequence is 15 residues long. CDR3 sequence (DNA): TGCAGCGTTGAAAAGCGGGAGTTTGTCACAGATACGCAGTATTTT. Protein product: CSVEKREFVTDTQYF.

This clone has more than one count but fewer than ten. This sequence joins TRBV7-9 and TRBJ2-1, with TRBD2 matching 10 bases. Germline values: CDR1 SEHNR, CDR2 FQNEAQ (reference sequence). This CDR3 contains 18 residues. J gave up 1 base and V 5 bases, and 11 bases lay outside the gene matches. The CDR3 DNA reads as TGTGCCAGCAGCAAGGGACTAGCGACTCTACTATCCTACAATGAGCAGTTCTTC. It codes for CASSKGLATLLSYNEQFF.

The chain carries TRBV10-3 and TRBJ2-1; 14 nucleotides agree with TRBD2. This CDR3 has 18 residues. Germline assignment: CDR1 ENHRY and CDR2 SYGVKD. V gave up 4 bases and J gave up 7 bases; unmatched junction bases: 12. The CDR3 region has the DNA TGTGCCATCAGTGCGGGACTAGCGGGAGAAGGGAGGAGGAATGAGCAGTTCTTC. Translated: CAISAGLAGEGRRNEQFF.

This clone came up a few times. Other DNA sequences within the sample encode an identical CDR3. The V call is TRBV10-3, the J call TRBJ2-1; 7 bases agree with TRBD2. With V trimmed by 6 bases and J by 4 bases, 3 bases remained unmatched. CDR1 and CDR2 from the germline V gene are ENHRY and SYGVKD. The CDR3 is 13 amino acids. This chain's CDR3 is CAIRLAEYNEQFF. The CDR3 DNA sequence: TGTGCCATCAGGCTAGCGGAGTACAATGAGCAGTTCTTC.

This rearrangement joins TRBV6-5 to TRBJ2-7; D not certain. CDR3 length: 12 amino acids. The germline CDR1 and CDR2 sequences are MNHEY and SVGAGI. Deletions cut 8 bases from V and 4 bases from J, with 12 bases between. The CDR3 bases are TGTGCCAGCCCACCCCCCTCATACGAGCAGTACTTC. This codes for CASPPPSYEQYF.

The chain has TRBV27 and TRBJ1-2; D not resolved. Germline V lookup: CDR1 MNHEY, CDR2 SMNVEV (reference sequence). Trimming took off 5 bases at V and 0 bases at J, with 10 bases between the two ends. This CDR3 is 14 amino acids long. CDR3 DNA sequence: TGTGCCAGCAGTCCCAGGTCCACTAACTATGGCTACACCTTC. This sequence encodes CASSPRSTNYGYTF.

The chain recombines TRBV5-4 with TRBJ2-7, with 9 bases matching TRBD2. This CDR3 contains 17 residues. V lost 0 bases to trimming and J lost 6 bases; unmatched junction nucleotides: 13. Germline-derived CDR1 and CDR2 are SGHNT and YYREEE (reference sequence). The DNA for the CDR3 is TGTGCCAGCAGCTTGGTATCTAGCGGGACCCTGGCGGGCGAGCAGTACTTC. This codes for CASSLVSSGTLAGEQYF.

Comment on this clone: The same CDR3 is also encoded by other DNA sequences in this sample. This rearrangement joins TRBV6-1 to TRBJ1-1; D is perhaps TRBD1 (5 bases). Germline V gene data show CDR1 as MNHNS and CDR2 as SASEGT. Trimming cost V 6 bases and J 0 bases, with 11 bases left between them. CDR3 length: 14 amino acids. The CDR3 sequence: CASSAGRLNTEAFF. CDR3 coding DNA: TGTGCCAGCAGCGCGGGACGTTTGAACACTGAAGCTTTCTTT.

V gene TRBV5-1 combines with J gene TRBJ1-4; 7 bases align to TRBD1. V gave up 4 bases and J gave up 8 bases; unmatched junction bases: 14. Germline CDR1 reads SGHRS; CDR2 reads YFSETQ. The CDR3 length is 16 residues. Here the CDR3 reads CASSLGPGQAAEKLFF. As DNA, the CDR3 is TGCGCCAGCAGCCTGGGGCCCGGACAGGCCGCCGAAAAACTGTTTTTT.

This sequence joins TRBV5-1 and TRBJ2-7; 12 bases line up with TRBD2. Germline CDR1 reads SGHRS; CDR2 reads YFSETQ. This CDR3 has 17 amino acids. Trimming at V came to 3 bases and at J to 2 bases, leaving 9 bases not matched to a gene. CDR3 coding DNA: TGCGCCAGCAGCTCCGGACTAGCGGGGAGCGTTCCCTACGAGCAGTACTTC. This encodes CASSSGLAGSVPYEQYF.

The DNA of the CDR3 is TGTGCCAGCAGCTTGGTACTAGCCAATGAGCAGTTCTTC. Its protein product is CASSLVLANEQFF. The chain uses TRBV11-1 and TRBJ2-1; D possibly corresponds to TRBD2 (6 bases). Germline-derived CDR1 and CDR2 are SGHAT and FQDESV (reference sequence). CDR3 length: 13 residues. V lost 3 bases to trimming and J lost 6 bases, with 9 bases between them.

The J gene is TRBJ1-5, the V gene TRBV27, with TRBD1 matching 7 bases. The CDR3 has 20 amino acids. In germline, CDR1 is MNHEY, CDR2 SMNVEV (reference sequence). Trimming at V came to 2 bases and at J to 1 base, leaving 17 bases not matched to a gene. The CDR3 loop is CASSLRGTGEGWRSNQPQHF. CDR3 coding DNA: TGTGCCAGCAGTTTACGGGGAACAGGGGAAGGATGGAGGAGCAATCAGCCCCAGCATTTT.

This clone was seen more than once but under ten times. The chain's CDR3 is CASSQQETQYF. The DNA of the CDR3 is TGTGCCAGCAGCCAACAAGAGACCCAGTACTTC. This chain links TRBV5-4 with TRBJ2-5, with no clear D. Germline V gene data show CDR1 as SGHNT and CDR2 as YYREEE (reference sequence). The CDR3 is 11 residues long. V was clipped by 4 bases and J by 2 bases, with 3 bases between them.

The chain links TRBV7-8 to TRBJ2-5; perhaps TRBD2 as D (5 bases). Germline values: CDR1 SGHVS, CDR2 FQNEAQ. CDR3 size: 15 residues. V was pared by 1 base and J by 5 bases, with 14 bases between. CDR3 nucleotide sequence: TGTGCCAGCAGCTTAGGATCGGCGGGTGGGGAGACCCAGTACTTC. As protein: CASSLGSAGGETQYF.

The chain employs TRBV5-1 and TRBJ1-2; unclear D gene. Germline V gene lookup returns CDR1 SGHRS and CDR2 YFSETQ. This CDR3 has 17 residues. V dropped 0 bases and J dropped 4 bases, with 19 bases sitting between them. The CDR3 protein is CASSLDVNSAGGYGYTF. CDR3 DNA: TGCGCCAGCAGCTTGGACGTCAACAGTGCAGGAGGCTATGGCTACACCTTC.

Only one count was recorded for this clone. The chain has TRBV9 and TRBJ2-5, with D possibly TRBD2 on 5 matching bases. The CDR3 is made up of 16 amino acids. Germline V CDR1 and CDR2: SGDLS, YYNGEE. V shed 0 bases and J shed 2 bases, with 14 bases lying between them. The CDR3 bases are TGTGCCAGCAGCGTAGGATCAGCGGTAGAGCAAGAGACCCAGTACTTC. Translation: CASSVGSAVEQETQYF.

J is TRBJ2-2 and V is TRBV5-4; 11 nucleotides agree with TRBD2. The ends lost 6 bases at V and 9 bases at J; junction bases unmatched: 7. The germline gives CDR1 SGHNT, CDR2 YYREEE (reference sequence). The CDR3 is made up of 14 amino acids. CDR3 DNA sequence: TGTGCCAGCACCGTAGCGGGAGGGCCCCGGGAGCTGTTTTTT. It is translated as CASTVAGGPRELFF.

The J gene is TRBJ1-1, the V gene TRBV21-1; TRBD1, as called in the table, went unchecked against the DNA. TRBV21-1 is noted as a pseudogene. This CDR3 has 14 residues. CDR3 sequence reads: CASSKATGGTEAFF. The CDR3 DNA reads as TGTGCCAGCAGCAAAGCTACAGGGGGAACTGAAGCTTTCTTT.

The gene calls are TRBV19 and TRBJ1-5, with D unresolved. The CDR3 consists of 13 residues. Germline V gene sequence: CDR1 LNHDA, CDR2 SQIVND (reference sequence). V was trimmed by 8 bases and J by 5 bases, leaving 13 bases between them. CDR3 region: CASGRVLDQPQHF. In nucleotides, the CDR3 is TGTGCCAGTGGAAGGGTACTGGATCAGCCCCAGCATTTT.